This TCR beta chain was identified during a study of shared clonotypes between healthy human individuals. The overall study: Aged between 18 and 49, the donors were two women and three men. Overall study results and limits: In contrast to clonotypes shared by all four donors, non-shared clonotypes had lower generation probabilities. Exclusively blood specimens were collected; tissue repertoires likely differ.

A remark on this clone: Its antigen is not known.

Methods used by the authors: Filtering differed because ImmunoSEQ produced junction-only sequences that carried no quality scores. Repertoires were generated with immunoSEQ multiplex PCR, while TCRdb's copy carries only in-frame clones and drops some. The V and J calls and clone size come from that table; D and trimming were worked out from the DNA. Of around 1.4 million clones listed, roughly 98.5% were seen once; the top ten hold 0.36%. This CDR3 spans 16 amino acids. Trimming at V came to 3 bases and at J to 5 bases, leaving 10 bases not matched to a gene. Germline CDR1 MDHEN, CDR2 SYDVKM. This receptor was taken from a man in his thirties or forties in good health. Sequencing was performed on naive CD4+ T cells sorted from blood. The sample's subset: CD45RA+ positively selected. V and J are TRBV28 and TRBJ2-7; 10 bases match TRBD2. This CDR3 reads CASSFWLAGAVDEQYF. CDR3 DNA: TGTGCCAGCAGTTTTTGGCTAGCGGGAGCGGTTGACGAGCAGTACTTC.